This section outlines one T cell receptor beta chain sequence together with its context. Clones were sequenced by immunoSEQ multiplex PCR, and TCRdb holds only the in-frame ones, with some missing. The repertoire includes roughly 91,000 clones, around 90% of them detected once, and roughly 0.79% sits in the top ten. The sample comes from a study of OX40 agonist ivuxolimab in advanced cancers. Study-wide background: With a range of roughly 20 to 80, age averaged about 58 years, and 75% to 90% were male. Previous treatment with anti-PD-1, anti-PD-L1 or anti-CTLA-4 therapy was allowed; less than 45% had received some.

J was trimmed by 8 bases and V by 4 bases; bases with no gene match: 9. Germline CDR1 and CDR2: SGHDT and YYEEEE. This CDR3 region has 16 residues. The TCR sequence derives from an adult with an advanced solid tumor such as melanoma, head and neck, liver or kidney cancer. The material sequenced was CD4+ or CD8+ T cells sorted from blood, taken in a trial of the OX40 agonist ivuxolimab. The chain employs TRBV5-6 and TRBJ2-1; TRBD2 matches 13 bases. The CDR3 sequence: CASSMTSGGLMDEQFF. Here the CDR3 DNA reads TGTGCCAGCAGCATGACTAGCGGGGGGCTTATGGATGAGCAGTTCTTC.